Listed below are T cell receptor beta chains from one sample, sequenced in a study of T cells in tuberculosis. Produced via immunoSEQ multiplex PCR; TCRdb's table is partial and in-frame only. The sample holds more than 35,000 clones, 94% seen once. Sequencing used PBMCs. The source is a donor aged 10-29 years with latent tuberculosis or without tuberculosis infection. Some clones in this sample may be carry-over from other donors' samples. CDR3s include the opening cysteine and the closing phenylalanine or tryptophan. The D gene is left open where the match is weak. Clone size, where shown, is once, few, many, or a class for clones that have expanded.

j_gene,v_gene,abundance,d_gene,CDR3aa,CDR3nt
TRBJ2-1,TRBV20-1,once,TRBD1,CSVNRGQSKFF,TGCAGTGTCAATCGGGGACAGAGCAAGTTCTTC
TRBJ1-2,TRBV5-1,NA,TRBD1,CASRSTGGSDYGYTF,TGCGCCAGCAGGTCAACAGGGGGCTCGGACTATGGCTACACCTTC
TRBJ1-5,TRBV30,NA,NA,CAWSDYSNQPQHF,TGTGCCTGGAGTGACTATAGCAATCAGCCCCAGCATTTT
TRBJ2-3,TRBV6-4,NA,NA,CASSRVAAGGTDTQYF,TGTGCCAGCAGTAGGGTTGCCGCAGGGGGCACAGATACGCAGTATTTT
TRBJ1-2,TRBV15,NA,TRBD1,CATSRARGSDPHF,TGTGCCACCAGCAGAGCCAGGGGGAGTGACCCTCACTTC
TRBJ2-1,TRBV14,NA,NA,CASSQVPTREQFF,TGTGCCAGCAGCCAAGTCCCTACTCGCGAGCAGTTCTTC
TRBJ1-1,TRBV19,NA,NA,CASSPWGGVTEAFF,TGTGCCAGTAGCCCCTGGGGGGGCGTCACTGAAGCTTTCTTT
TRBJ1-2,TRBV25-1,NA,NA,CASSENSVGYTF,TGTGCCAGCAGTGAAAACTCGGTGGGCTACACCTTC
TRBJ1-5,TRBV18,NA,NA,CASSRTEGNQPQHF,TGTGCCAGCTCACGTACGGAGGGCAATCAGCCCCAGCATTTT
TRBJ2-3,TRBV12-5,NA,TRBD2,CATPAGGVDTDTQYF,TGTGCTACACCGGCGGGGGGCGTAGACACAGATACGCAGTATTTT
TRBJ1-2,TRBV30,once,NA,CAWSVLSRILATQNYGYTF,TGTGCCTGGAGTGTACTTTCGCGAATACTCGCGACACAGAACTATGGCTACACCTTC
TRBJ1-3,TRBV9,NA,NA,CASSVGGHSGNTIYF,TGTGCCAGCAGCGTAGGGGGGCACTCTGGAAACACCATATATTTT
TRBJ1-1,TRBV5-4,NA,NA,CASSPRVNTEAFF,TGTGCCAGTAGCCCGAGGGTGAACACTGAAGCTTTCTTT
TRBJ1-2,TRBV12-5,NA,NA,CASGTLIGGYTF,TGTGCTAGTGGTACATTAATCGGGGGCTACACCTTC
TRBJ2-2,TRBV12-5,NA,NA,CASGLVETNTGELFF,TGTGCTAGTGGTTTGGTAGAGACGAACACCGGGGAGCTGTTTTTT